The next 19 T cell receptor beta chains were all read from a single sample in a study of control samples from healthy donors and cancer patients. The table came from immunoSEQ multiplex PCR; TCRdb's copy has only in-frame clones and leaves some out. The repertoire holds 55,000 to 80,000 clones, with over 85% as singletons. The specimen sequenced was PBMCs. These receptors came from a man aged 60 to 75 with colorectal cancer.

The chain carries TRBV6-5 and TRBJ1-4, with 9 positions matching TRBD1. This CDR3 is 15 amino acids long. V lost 7 bases to trimming and J lost 0 bases; unmatched junction nucleotides: 3. Germline V gives CDR1 MNHEY, CDR2 SVGAGI. The CDR3 loop is CASTRQGATNEKLFF. The CDR3, as DNA: TGTGCCAGCACGAGACAGGGGGCAACTAATGAAAAACTGTTTTTT.

This sequence joins TRBV19 and TRBJ2-7; TRBD1 might be the D (7 bases). V was trimmed by 5 bases and J by 3 bases, leaving 11 bases between them. The CDR3 has 13 residues. CDR1 is LNHDA and CDR2 is SQIVND in the germline V gene (reference sequence). CDR3 bases: TGTGCCAGTAGTTCAGGGGGAGGCTACGAGCAGTACTTC. It is translated as CASSSGGGYEQYF.

The chain links TRBV9 to TRBJ2-1, with 9 positions matching TRBD2. The V segment lost 3 bases and the J segment 6 bases; nucleotides outside the gene matches: 13. Germline V gives CDR1 SGDLS, CDR2 YYNGEE. This CDR3 is 17 amino acids long. The CDR3 DNA follows: TGTGCCAGCAGCGCTGGAAAGGGACTAGCCCTCCTCAATGAGCAGTTCTTC. It specifies CASSAGKGLALLNEQFF.

The chain combines TRBV5-4 with TRBJ1-5; D gene ambiguous. In germline, CDR1 is SGHNT, CDR2 YYREEE (reference sequence). This CDR3 has 16 residues. The germline V and J ends were trimmed by 2 bases and 0 bases, with 12 bases remaining between them. Here the CDR3 reads CASSFLGDDSNQPQHF. The CDR3 DNA follows: TGTGCCAGCAGCTTCCTCGGAGATGATAGCAATCAGCCCCAGCATTTT.

V gene TRBV5-6 combines with J gene TRBJ2-4; D may be TRBD2 (5 bases). The CDR3 extends over 16 amino acids. Trimming removed 2 bases from V and 6 bases from J, with 18 bases in between. The germline V gene has CDR1 SGHDT and CDR2 YYEEEE. DNA for the CDR3: TGTGCCAGCAGCTTCGGGGTATTCAAACAACTAAACATTCAGTACTTC. Amino acid sequence: CASSFGVFKQLNIQYF.

This sequence joins TRBV6-2 or TRBV6-3 and TRBJ2-2; D possibly corresponds to TRBD1 (6 bases). Trimming shortened V by 6 bases and J by 3 bases, and 11 bases separated the two germline ends. CDR1 is MNHEY and CDR2 is SVGEGT in the germline V gene. The CDR3 extends over 14 amino acids. The CDR3 here is CASSLYRDTGELFF. Here the CDR3 DNA reads TGTGCCAGCAGCCTTTACAGGGACACCGGGGAGCTGTTTTTT.

The table lists this clone with a count of one. The chain has TRBV5-6 and TRBJ2-7, with 11 bases aligning to TRBD1. V shed 4 bases, J shed 5 bases, and the junction held 5 bases outside the gene matches. The CDR3 has 14 residues. The germline gives CDR1 SGHDT, CDR2 YYEEEE. The CDR3 bases are TGTGCCAGCAGCCTTGGACAGGGGGCGAACGAGCAGTACTTC. Translated, it gives CASSLGQGANEQYF.

Only one count was recorded for this clone. The V gene is TRBV5-1, the J gene TRBJ2-1; TRBD1 aligns across 10 bases. CDR1 and CDR2 from the germline V gene are SGHRS and YFSETQ. The CDR3 length is 18 residues. The trim removed 0 bases at V and 3 bases at J, leaving 9 bases unmatched. The CDR3 protein is CASSLDWVRDRGYNEQFF. Here the CDR3 DNA reads TGCGCCAGCAGCTTGGATTGGGTGAGGGACAGGGGCTACAATGAGCAGTTCTTC.

J is TRBJ1-5 and V is TRBV3-1 (or the pseudogene TRBV3-2); D remains unclear. This CDR3 has 14 amino acids. CDR1 and CDR2 from the germline V gene are LGHDT and YNNKEL (reference sequence). V was pared by 4 bases and J by 7 bases, with 14 bases between. The CDR3 region is CASSLWSCRQPQHF. In DNA, the CDR3 is TGTGCCAGCAGCCTCTGGTCGTGCAGGCAGCCCCAGCATTTT.

This clone was observed a single time. This chain links TRBV30 with TRBJ2-7; a possible D gene is TRBD2 (5 bases). This CDR3 is 13 amino acids long. Trimming stripped 4 bases from V and 2 bases from J, with 12 bases between. Germline lookup yields CDR1 GTSNPN and CDR2 SVGIG (reference sequence). The CDR3 DNA reads as TGTGCCTGGATAAGCGGCCTCACCTACGAGCAGTACTTC. This encodes CAWISGLTYEQYF.

The CDR3 bases are TGTGCCAGCTCACGGGACAGGACGCCCAATCAGCCCCAGCATTTT. Its protein product is CASSRDRTPNQPQHF. The chain recombines TRBV18 with TRBJ1-5; 8 bases map to TRBD1. Germline CDR1 is KGHSH and CDR2 is LQKENI. This CDR3 is 15 amino acids long. The V gene end was trimmed by 4 bases and the J gene end by 3 bases; junction bases not matched to a gene: 5.

The chain has TRBV19 and TRBJ1-3; a possible D gene is TRBD1 (6 bases). V gave up 6 bases and J gave up 0 bases, with 12 bases separating them. Germline V gene lookup returns CDR1 LNHDA and CDR2 SQIVND (reference sequence). This CDR3 contains 15 residues. The CDR3 DNA is TGTGCCAGTAGAGTTTCAGGGGTCTCTGGAAACACCATATATTTT. Protein product: CASRVSGVSGNTIYF.

The chain employs TRBV3-1 (or the pseudogene TRBV3-2) and TRBJ1-1; TRBD1 is a possible D gene (6 bases). V lost 3 bases, J lost 1 base, and 9 bases lay in between. The CDR3 sequence is 14 residues long. Germline-derived CDR1 and CDR2 are LGHDT and YNNKEL (reference sequence). CDR3 sequence (DNA): TGTGCCAGCAGCCAGGGACACTCGAACACTGAAGCTTTCTTT. Translated, it gives CASSQGHSNTEAFF.

The chain links TRBV4-1 to TRBJ2-7, with 9 bases fitting TRBD2. CDR1 and CDR2 (germline): MGHRA, YSYEKL. The CDR3 is 17 amino acids. The junction had 13 bases not matched to a gene; V was cut back by 4 bases and J by 3 bases. Here the CDR3 reads CASSPGGNSGGFYEQYF. DNA for the CDR3: TGCGCCAGCAGCCCCGGGGGCAATAGCGGGGGATTCTACGAGCAGTACTTC.

The chain links TRBV19 to TRBJ1-5, with a weak D call TRBD1 (5 bases). The V gene's germline CDR1 is LNHDA and CDR2 SQIVND (reference sequence). The CDR3 contains 16 residues. Trimming left V 3 bases short and J 2 bases short, with 14 bases between. The CDR3 DNA reads TGTGCCAGTAGTATTGGCAGGGTAGATGGCAATCAGCCCCAGCATTTT. This encodes CASSIGRVDGNQPQHF.

This clone was seen a handful of times. The V call is TRBV11-3, the J call TRBJ2-3; 12 nucleotides line up with TRBD2. CDR1 and CDR2 (germline): SGHNT, YENEEA. Trimming cost V 6 bases and J 2 bases; bases outside gene matches: 6. This CDR3 region has 16 residues. CDR3 amino acids: CASRSGLAGLTDTQYF. The CDR3 region has the DNA TGTGCCAGCAGATCGGGACTAGCGGGCCTCACAGATACGCAGTATTTT. Full variable domain (remainder filled in from reference TRBV11-3 and TRBJ2-3): EAGVVQSPRYKIIEKKQPVAFWCNPISGHNTLYWYLQNLGQGPELLIRYENEEAVDDSQLPKDRFSAERLKGVDSTLKIQPAELGDSAVYLCASRSGLAGLTDTQYFGPGTRLTVL.

This rearrangement joins TRBV7-8 to TRBJ2-6, with D perhaps matching TRBD2 (5 bases). Germline V gene lookup returns CDR1 SGHVS and CDR2 FQNEAQ. The CDR3 loop spans 19 amino acids. The germline V and J ends were trimmed by 2 bases and 1 base, with 18 bases remaining between them. The CDR3 region is CASSLREDTEVSGANVLTF. CDR3 in DNA: TGTGCCAGCAGCTTACGAGAAGACACGGAGGTTTCTGGGGCCAACGTCCTGACTTTC.

The genes are TRBV11-3 and TRBJ2-5; D remains ambiguous. Germline CDR1 reads SGHNT; CDR2 reads YENEEA. Trimming stripped 5 bases from V and 5 bases from J, with 15 bases between. The CDR3 totals 14 residues. The CDR3 coding sequence is TGTGCCAGCAGCCCTCTCTGGGGTGGGGAGACCCAGTACTTC. Its translation: CASSPLWGGETQYF.

This chain uses TRBV6-1 with TRBJ1-5; 8 nucleotides match TRBD1. This CDR3 is 15 amino acids long. CDR1 and CDR2 (germline): MNHNS, SASEGT. V trimming: 3 bases; J trimming: 6 bases; junction bases outside the gene matches: 7. CDR3 sequence reads: CASSDGAGGGQPQHF. The CDR3 DNA is TGTGCCAGCAGTGACGGGGCAGGGGGCGGTCAGCCCCAGCATTTT.